This TCR beta chain was recorded in a study of blood T cell repertoires in COVID-19. The J segment lost 1 base and the V segment lost 5 bases, leaving 3 bases of the junction unmatched. The length of the CDR3 is 14 residues. Germline lookup yields CDR1 KGHSH and CDR2 LQKENI. Sequencing was performed with immunoSEQ multiplex PCR; in TCRdb, only in-frame clones are kept and a portion is missing. This table has some 250,000 clones, roughly 76% appearing once. The clonotype originates from a woman at least 80 years old with COVID-19, enrolled during active disease. The chain uses TRBV18 and TRBJ1-2; TRBD1 matches 8 bases. Material: peripheral blood. CDR3 DNA: TGTGCCAGCTCAGAGACAGGGGTTAACTATGGCTACACCTTC. Translation gives CASSETGVNYGYTF.